A selection of T cell receptor beta chains follows, all from one sample in a study of T cells in Graves' hyperthyroidism and ophthalmopathy. Each CDR3 protein gets one entry after TCRdb re-called the multiplex PCR reads with MiXCR. The sample includes some 500,000 distinct CDR3 sequences, about 15% seen only once; the top ten take 15% to 20%. Sequenced: blood. The origin of the receptors is a young woman with Graves' hyperthyroidism. The CDR3 runs from the conserved cysteine through the conserved F or W. Each record gives: V gene, J gene, CDR3 protein.

TRBV27,TRBJ1-5,CASSSRESNQPQHF
TRBV7-9,TRBJ2-3,CASSSGILHTDTQYF
TRBV10-2,TRBJ1-6,CASSEVGSGSPLHF
TRBV4-1,TRBJ2-1,CASSGVASTGNEQFF
TRBV12-3/TRBV12-4,TRBJ1-4,CASSLSEATGVGNEKLFF
TRBV3-1,TRBJ1-2,CASSPEGIRRIGGYTF
TRBV24-1,TRBJ2-7,CATAGEKADEQYF
TRBV28,TRBJ2-5,CASMTERQGGKTQYF
TRBV18,TRBJ1-1,CASSPASTGRQWAFF
TRBV5-1,TRBJ2-2,CASSFLVQGLNTGELFF
TRBV7-3,TRBJ2-1,CASSLNVGSHEQFF
TRBV19,TRBJ1-1,CASSMPATEAFF
TRBV30,TRBJ1-5,CAWSSDRGRNQPQHF